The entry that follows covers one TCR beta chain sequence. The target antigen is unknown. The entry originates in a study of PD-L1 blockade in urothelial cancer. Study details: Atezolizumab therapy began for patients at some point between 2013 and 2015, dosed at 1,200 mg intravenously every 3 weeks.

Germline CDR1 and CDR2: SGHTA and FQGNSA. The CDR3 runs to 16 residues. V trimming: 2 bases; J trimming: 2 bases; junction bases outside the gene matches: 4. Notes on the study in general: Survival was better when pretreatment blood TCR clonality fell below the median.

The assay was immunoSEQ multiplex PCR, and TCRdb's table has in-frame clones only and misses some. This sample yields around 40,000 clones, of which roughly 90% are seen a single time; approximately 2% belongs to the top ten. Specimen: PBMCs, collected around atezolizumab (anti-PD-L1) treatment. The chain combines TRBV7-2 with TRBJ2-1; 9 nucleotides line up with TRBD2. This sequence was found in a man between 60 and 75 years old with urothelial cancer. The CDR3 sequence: CASSLRLAEPYNEQFF. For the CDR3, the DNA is TGTGCCAGCAGCTTAAGACTAGCGGAACCCTACAATGAGCAGTTCTTC.